A single sample gave rise to the 20 T cell receptor beta chains below, sequenced in a study of T cell clonality in common variable immunodeficiency. Method: immunoSEQ multiplex PCR; TCRdb's copy keeps in-frame clones and lacks some. The data show 40,000 to 55,000 clones, with none appearing a single time. The sequencing input was peripheral blood mononuclear cells. All receptors come from a person aged 18 to 70 in good health.

This clone was counted at least ten times. A much larger clone differs by one base, so this may be a read error. The CDR3 end falls 3 residues outside the read, so it is completed with the germline J gene. V gene TRBV5-4 combines with J gene TRBJ2-2; 8 nucleotides match TRBD1. Germline CDR1 and CDR2: SGHNT and YYREEE (reference sequence). The CDR3 has 14 residues. Incomplete CDR3 DNA: TGTGCCAGCAGCTTGGACAGGGGGGCCAACGTG. Translated: CASSLDRGANV. The full CDR3 reads CASSLDRGANVLFF.

Regarding this clone: The sequenced fragment ends 3 residues before the CDR3 boundary, so the rest is inferred from the germline J gene. The J gene is TRBJ1-2, the V gene TRBV7-2, with 10 positions matching TRBD1. Germline V gene sequence: CDR1 SGHTA, CDR2 FQGNSA. The CDR3 has 14 amino acids. CDR3 in amino acids: CASSPRTGGYDYTF. The DNA read from the CDR3 is TGTGCCAGCAGCCCAAGGACAGGGGGGTACGAC. The whole variable domain, filled in from reference TRBV7-2 and TRBJ1-2, reads GAGVSQSPSNKVTEKGKDVELRCDPISGHTALYWYRQSLGQGLEFLIYFQGNSAPDKSGLPSDRFSAERTGGSVSTLTIQRTQQEDSAVYLCASSPRTGGYDYTFGSGTRLTVV.

This clone was observed many times. From the germline J gene comes the end of the CDR3, since the read stops 3 residues before it. The chain joins TRBV20-1 to TRBJ2-6; weak D call: TRBD1 (8 bases). The CDR3 runs to 16 residues. Germline V CDR1 and CDR2: DFQATT, SNEGSKA (reference sequence). V was trimmed by 7 bases and J by 2 bases, leaving 18 bases between them. CDR3 in amino acids: CSVGGMTGAGANVLTF. The CDR3 bases that were read are TGCAGTGTGGGAGGGATGACAGGGGCTGGGGCCAACGTC.

At least ten counts were recorded for this clone. CDR3 DNA (partial): TGTGCCATCACGGGACAGGGCCCCGGGGAG. This gives the protein CAITGQGPGE. The CDR3, in full, reads CAITGQGPGELFF. The gene calls are TRBV10-3 and TRBJ2-2; TRBD1 matches 9 bases. The DNA ends 3 residues before the CDR3 does, and the rest of the CDR3 is filled in from the germline J gene. Germline V gene lookup returns CDR1 ENHRY and CDR2 SYGVKD. This CDR3 is 13 amino acids long. J gave up 6 bases and V 7 bases, and 3 bases lay outside the gene matches.

In its sample, this clone was seen many times. Incomplete CDR3 DNA: TGTGCCAGCAGCTTGGGAAGCAGGGGGCATGGC. This codes for CASSLGSRGHG. The full CDR3 sequence reads CASSLGSRGHGYTF. The rearrangement joins TRBV5-6 to TRBJ1-2; 8 bases are a match to TRBD1. Coverage ceases 3 residues before the CDR3 finishes, and the germline J gene fills in the end. The germline CDR1 and CDR2 sequences are SGHDT and YYEEEE. This CDR3 is built from 14 residues. V lost 0 bases to trimming and J lost 6 bases; unmatched junction nucleotides: 4. Looking up the rest from reference TRBV5-6 and TRBJ1-2 gives the full variable domain: DAGVTQSPTHLIKTRGQQVTLRCSPKSGHDTVSWYQQALGQGPQFIFQYYEEEERQRGNFPDRFSGHQFPNYSSELNVNALLLGDSALYLCASSLGSRGHGYTFGSGTRLTVV.

This clone was counted ten times or more. The CDR3 end falls 3 residues outside the read, so it is completed with the germline J gene. The rearrangement links TRBV11-2 to TRBJ2-1; the D gene could be TRBD1 or TRBD2 (5 bases each). Trimming removed 3 bases from V and 1 base from J, with 10 bases in between. The CDR3 consists of 15 residues. Germline V gene data show CDR1 as SGHAT and CDR2 as FQNNGV. CDR3 sequence reads: CASSFKGSSYNEQFF. Incomplete CDR3 DNA: TGTGCCAGCAGCTTTAAGGGGAGTTCCTACAATGAG.

This clone showed up many times. The CDR3 end lies 3 residues beyond the end of the read and is filled in from the germline J gene. V gene TRBV20-1 combines with J gene TRBJ1-2; D gene uncertain. The CDR3 length is 11 residues. Germline CDR1 reads DFQATT; CDR2 reads SNEGSKA (reference sequence). The sequenced part of the CDR3 DNA is TGCAGTGCCCCCGCGGTGCGGGGC. Its translation is CSAPAVRG. In full, the CDR3 is CSAPAVRGYTF.

This clone occurred many times. Read data end 3 residues before the CDR3 end; the end is taken from the germline J gene. The chain recombines TRBV5-8 with TRBJ2-3, with D perhaps matching TRBD1 (7 bases). Trimming pared 5 bases from V and 0 bases from J, leaving 13 bases between. Per germline, CDR1 SGHTS and CDR2 YDEGEE. The CDR3 length is 15 residues. This chain's CDR3 is CASRPRGTSTDTQYF. CDR3 DNA (partial): TGTGCCAGCAGGCCCAGGGGGACTAGCACAGATACG.

This clone showed up many times. The CDR3 extends 3 residues past the end of the read, so its final part is completed from the germline J gene. The chain couples TRBV18 to TRBJ1-2; 7 nucleotides line up with TRBD1. CDR3 length equals 15 residues. Germline V CDR1 and CDR2: KGHSH, LQKENI. The J segment lost 4 bases and the V segment lost 4 bases, leaving 9 bases of the junction unmatched. This chain's CDR3 is CASSLPGQKFYGYTF. The CDR3 bases that were read are TGTGCCAGCTCACTTCCGGGACAGAAATTCTATGGC. Full variable domain (remainder filled in from reference TRBV18 and TRBJ1-2): NAGVMQNPRHLVRRRGQEARLRCSPMKGHSHVYWYRQLPEEGLKFMVYLQKENIIDESGMPKERFSAEFPKEGPSILRIQQVVRGDSAAYFCASSLPGQKFYGYTFGSGTRLTVV.

This clone was seen a handful of times. Sequencing ends 3 residues short of the CDR3 end; the germline J gene provides the rest. This chain uses TRBV7-6 with TRBJ1-2; the D is unclear. The CDR3 is 12 residues long. Looked up from germline, CDR1 is SGHVS and CDR2 is FNYEAQ. The CDR3 loop reads CASSLSSYDYTF. The CDR3 bases that were read are TGTGCCAGCAGCTTAAGCTCCTACGAC.

The table lists this clone with a few counts. A read error is the likely source, as a far larger clone sits one nucleotide away. Sequencing ends 3 residues short of the CDR3 end; the germline J gene provides the rest. V and J are TRBV19 and TRBJ2-7, with D possibly TRBD1 on 5 matching bases. Germline V CDR1 and CDR2: LNHDA, SQIVND (reference sequence). V was shortened by 7 bases and J by 3 bases, with 25 bases between the two germline ends. CDR3 length equals 17 residues. CDR3 in amino acids: CASIIGFWGATRYEQYF. Incomplete CDR3 DNA: TGTGCCAGTATTATTGGGTTTTGGGGCGCCACCCGCTACGAG.

This clone was recorded at least ten times. Sequencing ends 3 residues short of the CDR3 end; the germline J gene provides the rest. The chain has TRBV2 and TRBJ1-2, with D perhaps TRBD1 (5 bases). CDR1 and CDR2 (germline): SNHLY, FYNNEI. This CDR3 spans 12 amino acids. Trimming took 3 bases from V and 6 from J, leaving 8 bases between them. The CDR3 here is CASSDRVNGYTF. The covered CDR3 bases are TGTGCCAGCAGTGACAGGGTCAATGGC.

This clone was seen a handful of times. CDR3 region: CASSLERETEAFF. The sequenced part of the CDR3 DNA is TGTGCCAGCAGCTTAGAGCGGGAAACTGAA. The chain has TRBV7-2 and TRBJ1-1, with unresolved D. The read terminates 3 residues ahead of where the CDR3 ends, so the germline J gene completes it. This CDR3 comprises 13 residues. Per germline, CDR1 SGHTA and CDR2 FQGNSA. V lost 1 base and J lost 5, with 8 bases in between.

This clone was counted many times. One base away lies a much larger clone, so this may be a sequencing read error. The read ends 3 residues shy of where the CDR3 ends; the end is completed using the germline J gene. The V and J genes are TRBV13 and TRBJ2-2, with a weak D call TRBD1 (6 bases). From germline, CDR1 is PRHDT and CDR2 FYEKMQ (reference sequence). CDR3 length: 16 residues. CDR3: CASSYRDLSGANVLFF. The part of the CDR3 DNA that was read is TGTGCCAGCAGCTACAGGGACCTCTCTGGGGCCAACGTG. Variable domain in full (rest from reference TRBV13 and TRBJ2-2): AAGVIQSPRHLIKEKRETATLKCYPIPRHDTVYWYQQGPGQDPQFLISFYEKMQSDKGSIPDRFSAQQFSDYHSELNMSSLELGDSALYFCASSYRDLSGANVLFFGEGSRLTVL.

This clone was observed many times. The DNA ends 3 residues before the CDR3 does, and the rest of the CDR3 is filled in from the germline J gene. The V call is TRBV4-2, the J call TRBJ2-3; TRBD1 aligns across 11 bases. The CDR3 covers 16 residues. J gave up 6 bases and V 1 base, and 6 bases lay outside the gene matches. Germline loops: CDR1 LGHNA, CDR2 YNFKEQ. The sequenced part of the CDR3 DNA is TGTGCCAGCAGCCAAGCCTGGGACAGGGGGACGGATACG. The encoded protein is CASSQAWDRGTDT. The CDR3 in full is CASSQAWDRGTDTQYF.

This clone was found many times. Coverage ceases 3 residues before the CDR3 finishes, and the germline J gene fills in the end. V gene TRBV5-1 combines with J gene TRBJ1-2, with 7 bases lining up with TRBD1. CDR3 size: 16 residues. Trimming took 1 base from V and 5 from J; bases not matched to a gene: 11. The germline V gene has CDR1 SGHRS and CDR2 YFSETQ. The CDR3 DNA, read in part, is TGCGCCAGCAGCTTGCCAGGGACAGCGCCACTATATGGC. It translates to CASSLPGTAPLYG. The whole CDR3 reads CASSLPGTAPLYGYTF.

At least ten counts were recorded for this clone. From the germline J gene comes the end of the CDR3, since the read stops 3 residues before it. The chain employs TRBV18 and TRBJ2-5, with 8 bases aligning to TRBD1. This CDR3 region has 14 residues. J lost 4 bases, V lost 0 bases, and 1 base had no gene match. Germline assignment: CDR1 KGHSH and CDR2 LQKENI. The sequenced part of the CDR3 DNA is TGTGCCAGCTCACCACCCAGGGGGCGAGAGACC. Its translation is CASSPPRGRET. The whole CDR3 reads CASSPPRGRETQYF.

This clone was counted ten times or more. The read ends 3 residues before the CDR3 terminus; that terminus is restored from the germline J gene. This chain links TRBV29-1 with TRBJ2-3; 8 nucleotides match TRBD1. The ends lost 6 bases at V and 4 bases at J; junction bases unmatched: 6. Per germline, CDR1 SQVTM and CDR2 ANQGSEA. The CDR3 is made up of 13 amino acids. CDR3 protein: CSVWTGKADTQYF. Partial CDR3 DNA: TGCAGCGTGTGGACAGGGAAAGCAGATACG.

This clone was observed at least ten times. The missing CDR3 end, 3 residues past where the read stops, is filled in from the germline J gene. The chain employs TRBV7-6 and TRBJ1-6; 7 bases line up with TRBD1. CDR3 length equals 16 residues. V lost 5 bases, J lost 9 bases, and 13 bases stayed unmatched. Per germline, CDR1 SGHVS and CDR2 FNYEAQ. The sequenced CDR3 bases are TGTGCCAGCAGCCCCAGACGACAGGGATTGGGTTCACCC. Translated: CASSPRRQGLGSP. The full CDR3 sequence reads CASSPRRQGLGSPLHF.

This clone was counted at least ten times. The CDR3 bases that were read are TGTGCCAGCAGCTTAAGAGGGACAGGGGAA. Amino acid sequence: CASSLRGTGE. The entire CDR3 protein reads CASSLRGTGEAFF. The rearrangement uses TRBV7-2 and TRBJ1-1; 9 bases line up with TRBD1. The read comes to an end 3 residues before the CDR3 does, leaving the germline J gene to fill in the end. The CDR3 extends over 13 amino acids. Germline V CDR1 and CDR2: SGHTA, FQGNSA. The variable domain in full, completed from reference TRBV7-2 and TRBJ1-1, reads GAGVSQSPSNKVTEKGKDVELRCDPISGHTALYWYRQSLGQGLEFLIYFQGNSAPDKSGLPSDRFSAERTGGSVSTLTIQRTQQEDSAVYLCASSLRGTGEAFFGQGTRLTVV.